The 20 T cell receptor beta chains reported below all come from one sample, sequenced in a study of blood T cell repertoires in COVID-19. The protocol was immunoSEQ multiplex PCR, while the TCRdb copy is restricted to in-frame clones and leaves out a portion. The data contain about 120,000 clones, about 80% of them seen just once; the ten biggest clones take up 3.5% to 4.5%. The sample was peripheral blood. Source of these receptors: a woman aged 80 or over with acute or convalescent COVID-19.

CDR3 sequence: CASSPDSSGNTIYF. DNA of the CDR3: TGTGCCAGCAGCCCGGACAGCTCTGGAAACACCATATATTTT. This sequence joins TRBV11-3 and TRBJ1-3, with D tentatively TRBD1 (6 bases). The CDR3 loop spans 14 amino acids. Per germline, CDR1 SGHNT and CDR2 YENEEA. V was pared by 5 bases and J by 0 bases, with 8 bases between.

The gene calls are TRBV2 and TRBJ2-3, with TRBD2 identical over 14 bases. Germline loops: CDR1 SNHLY, CDR2 FYNNEI. The CDR3 totals 17 residues. V gave up 5 bases and J gave up 0 bases; unmatched junction bases: 4. The DNA for the CDR3 is TGTGCCAGCAGTCGGACTAGCGGGGGGCGGAGCACAGATACGCAGTATTTT. It codes for CASSRTSGGRSTDTQYF. The full variable domain, rest sourced from reference TRBV2 and TRBJ2-3, is EPEVTQTPSHQVTQMGQEVILRCVPISNHLYFYWYRQILGQKVEFLVSFYNNEISEKSEIFDDQFSVERPDGSNFTLKIRSTKLEDSAMYFCASSRTSGGRSTDTQYFGPGTRLTVL.

This chain joins TRBV4-1 and TRBJ2-1, with 14 bases matching TRBD2. Germline V gives CDR1 MGHRA, CDR2 YSYEKL. V was pared by 3 bases and J by 0 bases, with 10 bases of the junction left unmatched. The CDR3 spans 20 residues. This CDR3 is CASSHTRTSGGSSSYNEQFF. CDR3 nucleotides: TGCGCCAGCAGCCATACGAGGACTAGCGGGGGGTCGAGCTCCTACAATGAGCAGTTCTTC.

The V call is TRBV29-1, the J call TRBJ2-1, with 7 bases matching TRBD1. J gave up 4 bases and V 6 bases, and 6 bases lay outside the gene matches. Germline CDR1 reads SQVTM; CDR2 reads ANQGSEA. The CDR3 loop spans 13 amino acids. For the CDR3, the DNA is TGCAGCGTGAAGGACAGGTTGTACAATGAGCAGTTCTTC. Encoded protein: CSVKDRLYNEQFF.

This clone was observed a single time. The rearrangement links TRBV28 to TRBJ2-1, with 8 nucleotides matching TRBD2. Trimming removed 2 bases from V and 7 bases from J; junction bases left unmatched: 10. CDR1 and CDR2 (germline): MDHEN, SYDVKM. There are 16 residues in the CDR3. CDR3 bases: TGTGCCAGCAGTTTAGCGGGAGGAAACGGTGTAAATGAGCAGTTCTTC. Residues: CASSLAGGNGVNEQFF. Full variable domain (outside the CDR3, taken from reference TRBV28 and TRBJ2-1): DVKVTQSSRYLVKRTGEKVFLECVQDMDHENMFWYRQDPGLGLRLIYFSYDVKMKEKGDIPEGYSVSREKKERFSLILESASTNQTSMYLCASSLAGGNGVNEQFFGPGTRLTVL.

This clone was recorded many times. The CDR3 nucleotides are TGCGCCAGCAGTGTGAGGGCCATGAACACTGAAGCTTTCTTT. This sequence encodes CASSVRAMNTEAFF. The chain uses TRBV10-2 and TRBJ1-1; unclear D gene. Germline values: CDR1 WSHSY, CDR2 SAAADI. This CDR3 spans 14 amino acids. V was pared by 4 bases and J by 0 bases, with 9 bases between.

V is TRBV30 and J is TRBJ1-5, with TRBD1 as a possible D gene (6 bases). The CDR3 runs 13 residues. Trimming removed 4 bases at V and 4 bases at J, with 11 bases between. Germline lookup yields CDR1 GTSNPN and CDR2 SVGIG (reference sequence). CDR3: CAWKGGLNQPQHF. The CDR3 DNA follows: TGTGCCTGGAAGGGGGGGTTGAATCAGCCCCAGCATTTT. Full variable domain (rest looked up from reference TRBV30 and TRBJ1-5): SQTIHQWPATLVQPVGSPLSLECTVEGTSNPNLYWYRQAAGRGLQLLFYSVGIGQISSEVPQNLSASRPQDRQFILSSKKLLLSDSGFYLCAWKGGLNQPQHFGDGTRLSIL.

The gene calls are TRBV6-1 and TRBJ2-1; D is unresolved. The germline CDR1 and CDR2 sequences are MNHNS and SASEGT. The V end was cut by 2 bases, the J end by 6 bases, with 8 bases between. CDR3 length equals 13 residues. CDR3 region: CASSESGPNEQFF. CDR3 in DNA: TGTGCCAGCAGTGAATCTGGGCCCAATGAGCAGTTCTTC.

The chain uses TRBV18 and TRBJ1-1, with D perhaps TRBD1 (5 bases). Trimming left V 3 bases short and J 1 base short, with 12 bases between. The CDR3 totals 15 residues. Germline V gene data show CDR1 as KGHSH and CDR2 as LQKENI. CDR3: CASSPRTLKNTEAFF. The CDR3 nucleotides read TGTGCCAGCTCACCCAGGACACTTAAGAACACTGAAGCTTTCTTT.

This chain links TRBV28 with TRBJ2-7; D possibly corresponds to TRBD2 (7 bases). Trimming took off 6 bases at V and 3 bases at J, with 18 bases between the two ends. The germline CDR1 and CDR2 sequences are MDHEN and SYDVKM. The CDR3 loop spans 15 amino acids. The CDR3 nucleotides are TGTGCCAGCAGCGGCCCCAAGGGGGGGAACTACGAGCAGTACTTC. Its translation is CASSGPKGGNYEQYF.

Notes on this clone: Additional DNA sequences in this sample encode the identical CDR3. This chain joins TRBV19 and TRBJ1-1; no definite D call. The CDR3 is 12 residues long. The V end lost 4 bases, the J end lost 5 bases, and 8 bases lay between the germline ends. Germline CDR1 and CDR2: LNHDA and SQIVND (reference sequence). The CDR3 is CASSNRGTEAFF. CDR3 nucleotides: TGTGCCAGTAGTAACCGCGGTACTGAAGCTTTCTTT.

This sequence joins TRBV24-1 and TRBJ2-3; D is uncertain. V dropped 3 bases and J dropped 6 bases, with 9 bases sitting between them. Germline values: CDR1 KGHDR, CDR2 SFDVKD. The length of the CDR3 is 13 residues. The CDR3 region has the DNA TGTGCCACCAGTGATCAAACCGGGGATACGCAGTATTTT. Protein product: CATSDQTGDTQYF.

The V and J genes are TRBV15 and TRBJ1-4; unclear D gene. Per germline, CDR1 LNHNV and CDR2 YYDKDF (reference sequence). The CDR3 has 17 amino acids. The V and J ends lost 0 bases and 0 bases respectively, with 11 bases between them. The CDR3 sequence: CATSRDRVSATNEKLFF. As DNA, the CDR3 is TGTGCCACCAGCAGAGATCGAGTGAGTGCAACTAATGAAAAACTGTTTTTT.

The chain recombines TRBV7-9 with TRBJ1-4, with 9 nucleotides matching TRBD1. Germline V lookup: CDR1 SEHNR, CDR2 FQNEAQ (reference sequence). V was pared by 6 bases and J by 7 bases, with 6 bases of the junction left unmatched. The CDR3 extends over 14 amino acids. In DNA form, the CDR3 reads TGTGCCAGCAGTTCCAGACAGGGGGTTGAAAAACTGTTTTTT. It translates to CASSSRQGVEKLFF.

The CDR3 loop is CASSYPSKGAANTDTQYF. The CDR3 DNA sequence: TGTGCCAGCAGTTACCCAAGTAAGGGGGCCGCGAACACAGATACGCAGTATTTT. This chain links TRBV6-2 or TRBV6-3 with TRBJ2-3; 7 positions match TRBD1. This CDR3 has 18 amino acids. Germline CDR1 reads MNHEY; CDR2 reads SVGEGT. The V segment lost 2 bases and the J segment 2 bases; nucleotides outside the gene matches: 13.

The CDR3 here is CASSPGLAGGPYYNEQFF. Here the CDR3 DNA reads TGTGCCTCCTCCCCGGGACTAGCGGGGGGGCCCTACTACAATGAGCAGTTCTTC. J is TRBJ2-1 and V is TRBV19; 16 nucleotides align to TRBD2. The germline gives CDR1 LNHDA, CDR2 SQIVND (reference sequence). Losses at the gene ends were 11 bases for V and 3 bases for J; bases not matched to a gene: 13. The CDR3 sequence is 18 residues long.

The chain combines TRBV5-8 with TRBJ1-1; D is possibly TRBD1 (6 bases). V dropped 4 bases and J dropped 11 bases, with 21 bases sitting between them. CDR3 size: 14 residues. From germline, CDR1 is SGHTS and CDR2 YDEGEE. Here the CDR3 reads CASSLAISSGVAFF. DNA of the CDR3: TGTGCCAGCAGCCTGGCTATTAGTTCAGGGGTGGCTTTCTTT.

Only one count was recorded for this clone. The V and J genes are TRBV6-5 and TRBJ2-4; D may be TRBD1 (5 bases). V gave up 0 bases and J gave up 7 bases, with 7 bases separating them. Germline V gene data show CDR1 as MNHEY and CDR2 as SVGAGI. The CDR3 is made up of 13 amino acids. CDR3 sequence (DNA): TGTGCCAGCAGTTACTCAGCAGGGAACATTCAGTACTTC. It yields the protein CASSYSAGNIQYF.

This clone was seen once. The J gene is TRBJ2-2, the V gene TRBV7-9; D may be TRBD2 (6 bases). Trimming took off 4 bases at V and 6 bases at J, with 18 bases between the two ends. Germline V gives CDR1 SEHNR, CDR2 FQNEAQ (reference sequence). This CDR3 region has 16 residues. The chain's CDR3 is CASSSWEAGLPGELFF. The DNA for the CDR3 is TGTGCCAGCAGCTCGTGGGAGGCAGGGCTCCCCGGGGAGCTGTTTTTT.

The J gene is TRBJ1-2, the V gene TRBV30, with D unresolved. V shed 3 bases and J shed 6 bases, with 14 bases lying between them. Germline CDR1 GTSNPN, CDR2 SVGIG (reference sequence). The CDR3 sequence is 13 residues long. Here the CDR3 reads CAWSNTRRNGYTF. CDR3 bases: TGTGCCTGGAGCAATACAAGGAGGAATGGCTACACCTTC.